This T cell receptor beta chain appears in the sequencing data of a study of cytomegalovirus exposure and HLA in healthy donors. 13 Jbeta primers and 60 Vbeta primers were used for the PCR. Libraries were prepared by immunoSEQ multiplex PCR; TCRdb keeps only in-frame clonotypes and omits some of them. Seen here are under 200,000 clones, around 68% observed once, and the top ten hold around 3%. The CDR3 has 15 amino acids. Trimming cost V 4 bases and J 8 bases; bases outside gene matches: 5. Germline values: CDR1 WSHSY, CDR2 SAAADI. There are a few counts of this clone. This clonotype was sampled from a woman aged 40-49 years in good health and CMV-seropositive. The V gene is TRBV10-2, the J gene TRBJ2-1, with 13 bases that match TRBD2. The sequenced material came from PBMCs. DNA for the CDR3: TGCGCCAGCAGTGGAACTAGCGGGAGGGCCGATGAGCAGTTCTTC. Amino acid sequence: CASSGTSGRADEQFF.